This T cell receptor beta chain is drawn from a study of response to subunit inactivated influenza vaccine (dated by TCRdb to 2016 to 2019). As for the study more broadly: Deep quantitative T cell receptor repertoire profiling was used in the study to track responses to a trivalent subunit inactivated influenza vaccine. Broader findings and caveats from the paper: It was suggested by the authors that each seasonal influenza vaccination may recruit only a limited number of new T cells.

Library construction relied on RT-PCR. Sequencing instrument: Illumina HiSeq 2500. The public reads were run again by TCRdb, first through fastp at Q25 and then through MiXCR, and only productive beta chains were kept. One record per CDR3 amino acid sequence lists the most common genes and DNA. Recorded for this sample are roughly 700,000 distinct CDR3 sequences; approximately 15% of them occurred a single time. Of the sample, 5.5% to 7% falls within the top ten clones. This clonotype was counted a few times. This clone's antigen is unknown. No much larger clone exists at a distance of one base, and base qualities are not known. The CDR1 and CDR2 encoded by the germline V gene are SGHDN and FVKESK. V loses 4 bases of germline sequence and J loses 8 bases, and the interval between the two ends is 18 bases. The CDR3 covers 15 residues, taking in both the cysteine and the phenylalanine. CDR3 DNA only is kept here, 45 bases in frame from base 1.

This receptor was identified in a middle-aged man who received an inactivated influenza vaccine. Donor details come from another sample of the same person, matched by shared clones. This specimen consisted of PBMCs from blood, obtained around 14 days before vaccination. This chain joins TRBV14 to TRBJ2-1; 6 matching bases give a weak D call of TRBD2. Read as DNA, the sequence is TGTGCCAGCAGCCCCATGGGCGGGAAGGGTTATGAGCAGTTCTTC. It specifies CASSPMGGKGYEQFF. The variable domain in full, with residues beyond the CDR3 obtained from the reference TRBV14 and TRBJ2-1 genes, is EAGVTQFPSHSVIEKGQTVTLRCDPISGHDNLYWYRRVMGKEIKFLLHFVKESKQDESGMPNNRFLAERTGGTYSTLKVQPAELEDSGVYFCASSPMGGKGYEQFFGPGTRLTVL.